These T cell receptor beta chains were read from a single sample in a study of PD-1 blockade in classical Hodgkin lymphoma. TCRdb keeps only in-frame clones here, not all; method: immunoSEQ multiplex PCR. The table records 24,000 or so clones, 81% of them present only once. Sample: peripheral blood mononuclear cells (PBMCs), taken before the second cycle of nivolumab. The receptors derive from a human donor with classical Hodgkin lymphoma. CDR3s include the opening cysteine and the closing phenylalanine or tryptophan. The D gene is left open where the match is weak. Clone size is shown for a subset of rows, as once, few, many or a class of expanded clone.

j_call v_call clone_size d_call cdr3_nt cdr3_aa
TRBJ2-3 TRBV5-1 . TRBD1 TGCGCCAGCAGCTTGGCGGGACAGGGACCCACAGATACGCAGTATTTT CASSLAGQGPTDTQYF
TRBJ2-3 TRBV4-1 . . TGCGCCAGCAGCCAAGAAGATACGCAGTATTTT CASSQEDTQYF
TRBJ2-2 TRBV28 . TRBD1 TGTGCCAGCAGTTCCGGACAGGGGGCTCCCGGGGAGCTGTTTTTT CASSSGQGAPGELFF
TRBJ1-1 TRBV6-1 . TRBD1 TGTGCCAGCAGATGGGACAGGTTGGAGGCTTTCTTT CASRWDRLEAFF
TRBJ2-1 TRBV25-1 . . TGTGCCAGCAGTGAATACGTGGGAGGGGGTGAGCAGTTCTTC CASSEYVGGGEQFF
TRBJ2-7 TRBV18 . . TGTGCCAGCTCACCCTTGGCTTATTCCTACGAGCAGTACTTC CASSPLAYSYEQYF
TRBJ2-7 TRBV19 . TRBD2 TGTGCCAGTAGTACCCAGGGGACTAGCGGAATAATAGAGTACTTC CASSTQGTSGIIEYF
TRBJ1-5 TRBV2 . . TGTGCCAGCAGGGACAGTAGCAATCAGCCCCAGCATTTT CASRDSSNQPQHF
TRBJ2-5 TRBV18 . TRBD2 TGTGCCAGCTCACCTCGGGCTAGCGGGGGCTCCCACCAAGAGACCCAGTACTTC CASSPRASGGSHQETQYF
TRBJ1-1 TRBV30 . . TGTGCCTGGAGTCCCCCGGGGCAGATTGAAGCTTTCTTT CAWSPPGQIEAFF
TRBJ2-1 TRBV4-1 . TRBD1 TGCGCCAGCAGCCATTTACCGGGACAGGGTACGGATGAGCAGTTCTTC CASSHLPGQGTDEQFF
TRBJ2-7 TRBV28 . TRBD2 TGTGCCAGCAACACTATTTTGGGGACTAGGGGATCCTACGAGCAGTACTTC CASNTILGTRGSYEQYF
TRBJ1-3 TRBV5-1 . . TGCGCCAGAACGGACGCCCGTGGAAACACCATATATTTT CARTDARGNTIYF
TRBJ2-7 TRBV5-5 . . TGTGCCAGCAGCTTCCCGGGGGGCCTCTACGAGCAGTACTTC CASSFPGGLYEQYF
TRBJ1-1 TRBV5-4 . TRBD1 TGTGCCAGCTGCGACAGGGTCAACACTGAAGCTTTCTTT CASCDRVNTEAFF
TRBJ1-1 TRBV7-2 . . TGTGCCAGCAGCTTAGAGACGGGGTATTTCGCTGAAGCTTTCTTT CASSLETGYFAEAFF
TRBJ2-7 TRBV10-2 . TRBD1 TGCGCCAGCAGGACAGGGGGCTACGAGCAGTACTTC CASRTGGYEQYF
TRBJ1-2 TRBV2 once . TGTGCCAGCAGTCTCCCTGGGACAACTTCAAGTGGCTACACCTTC CASSLPGTTSSGYTF